The entry below describes one TCR beta chain. CDR1 is MDHEN and CDR2 is SYDVKM in the germline V gene. V lost 3 bases to trimming and J lost 4 bases; unmatched junction nucleotides: 8. The CDR3 is 16 residues long. The data belong to a study of shared T cell receptors in the human thymus. The table came from immunoSEQ multiplex PCR; TCRdb's copy has only in-frame clones and leaves some out. The data hold hundreds of thousands of clones, with around 87% observed a single time. The sample was also reused in another study, on human thymus T cells. As that report states: Congenital heart defects were the reason for the corrective surgery that the donors, healthy Finnish infants, were having. Thymic resections from corrective heart surgery supplied the tissue.

The sequencing input was thymocytes. The gene calls are TRBV28 and TRBJ2-1, with TRBD1 matching 8 bases. The TCR originated in a boy under two years old with a congenital heart defect. CDR3 amino acids: CASSLMPGGCYNEQFF. CDR3 sequence (DNA): TGTGCCAGCAGTTTGATGCCAGGGGGCTGTTACAATGAGCAGTTCTTC.